The T cell receptor (beta chain) described here comes from a study of blood T cell repertoires in COVID-19. At the level of the study: Collection of acute and convalescent COVID-19 samples took place in the United States, Italy and Spain.

In the original processing: Counts of nucleated cells, estimated from reference gene primer amplification, were obtained. This table comes from immunoSEQ multiplex PCR, and its TCRdb copy is limited to in-frame clones, with some not included. D and trimming were read from the DNA, whereas the V and J calls and clone size are those reported in that table. The table records about 230,000 clones, around 78% of them present only once. Trimming stripped 4 bases from V and 0 bases from J, with 15 bases between. Germline V CDR1 and CDR2: KGHSH, LQKENI. This CDR3 region has 16 residues. The TCR comes from a woman between 65 and 79 years old with active or convalescent COVID-19. The sample comprised peripheral blood. The chain has TRBV18 and TRBJ1-1; D is possibly TRBD1 (5 bases). The CDR3 region has the DNA TGTGCCAGCTCACAAGCAGGGATCGCCATGAACACTGAAGCTTTCTTT. This codes for CASSQAGIAMNTEAFF.